Following are 9 T cell receptor beta chains from one sample sequenced in a study of vaccination effects on CD4 cells after COVID-19. Viral peptide pools were used in the ViraFEST assay to expand antigen-specific CD4+ T cells, and sequencing came afterward. Upon completion of about ten days in culture, CD4+ T cells were isolated. The vaccine given was either BNT162b2 or mRNA-1273, in two doses. Only in-frame clones appear in the TCRdb table, and some are missing; sequencing was by immunoSEQ multiplex PCR. The sample has about 66,000 clones; under 85% are singletons. These receptors are not linked to any known antigen. Sequencing used CD4+ T cells from PBMCs cultured with HCoV-OC43 spike peptides, obtained after COVID-19 vaccination. Subset defined: HCoV-OC43 spike overlapping peptide pool stimulation. These receptor sequences come from a human donor who received a COVID-19 vaccine.

The chain carries TRBV29-1 and TRBJ2-5, with 8 bases aligning to TRBD2. V lost 7 bases, J lost 5 bases, and 9 bases stayed unmatched. The CDR3 consists of 13 residues. In germline, CDR1 is SQVTM, CDR2 ANQGSEA. CDR3 residues: CSGGTGGPETQYF. The DNA of the CDR3 is TGCAGCGGTGGGACGGGGGGGCCGGAGACCCAGTACTTC.

J is TRBJ2-7 and V is TRBV11-2; D tentatively fits TRBD1 or TRBD2 (7 bases each). Trimming cost V 5 bases and J 2 bases, with 13 bases left between them. The CDR3 has 14 amino acids. The germline CDR1 and CDR2 sequences are SGHAT and FQNNGV. CDR3 coding DNA: TGTGCCAGCAGCGTCTCAGGGGGGGCCTACGAGCAGTACGTC. This sequence encodes CASSVSGGAYEQYV.

This chain uses TRBV5-5 with TRBJ1-6; 9 bases align to TRBD1. V lost 4 bases and J lost 6; bases outside the gene matches: 8. The germline V gene encodes CDR1 SGHKS and CDR2 YYEKEE (reference sequence). The CDR3 extends over 16 amino acids. CDR3 loop: CASSGDRVNRNSPLHF. CDR3 coding DNA: TGTGCCAGCAGCGGGGACAGGGTAAATCGTAATTCACCCCTCCACTTT.

This clone has just a few counts. The V call is TRBV6-5, the J call TRBJ1-6; D is undetermined. Germline V gene data show CDR1 as MNHEY and CDR2 as SVGAGI. V was pared by 4 bases and J by 5 bases, with 12 bases between. The CDR3 totals 15 residues. The CDR3 sequence: CASSSLVRNNSPLHF. CDR3 in DNA: TGTGCCAGCAGTTCTCTAGTCCGCAATAATTCACCCCTCCACTTT.

V usage is TRBV27 and J usage is TRBJ1-1; D ambiguous. Trimming shortened V by 7 bases and J by 1 base, and 7 bases separated the two germline ends. CDR3 length: 12 residues. Germline-derived CDR1 and CDR2 are MNHEY and SMNVEV (reference sequence). This chain's CDR3 is CASKKWNTEAFF. The CDR3, as DNA: TGTGCCAGCAAAAAATGGAACACTGAAGCTTTCTTT.

This sequence joins TRBV7-8 and TRBJ1-5, with D hard to call. With 5 bases removed from V and 3 bases from J, the gap between germline ends came to 11 bases. The germline V gene encodes CDR1 SGHVS and CDR2 FQNEAQ. The CDR3 extends over 14 amino acids. The CDR3 nucleotides read TGTGCCAGCAGCCCCCGACGGACCAATCAGCCCCAGCATTTT. This sequence encodes CASSPRRTNQPQHF.

The chain combines TRBV6-5 with TRBJ1-1, with TRBD1 matching 10 bases. V dropped 7 bases and J dropped 5; count of bases not matched to a gene: 7. Per germline, CDR1 MNHEY and CDR2 SVGAGI. The CDR3 spans 14 residues. This CDR3 is CASIRQGAGTEAFF. The CDR3 nucleotides are TGTGCCAGCATACGACAGGGGGCGGGAACTGAAGCTTTCTTT.

This rearrangement joins TRBV6-1 to TRBJ1-1, with 9 bases that match TRBD1. Germline trimming cut 4 bases from V and 6 bases from J; bases unmatched to any gene: 18. The CDR3 totals 18 residues. Germline V lookup: CDR1 MNHNS, CDR2 SASEGT. In DNA form, the CDR3 reads TGTGCCAGCAGTGCCCCATTCGGTGACAGGGGGTATAGGGCTGAAGCTTTCTTT. Translated, it gives CASSAPFGDRGYRAEAFF.

J is TRBJ1-4 and V is TRBV6-5, with unresolved D. V was cut by 6 bases and J by 0 bases, with 8 bases left in between. The CDR3 consists of 14 residues. Germline CDR1 MNHEY, CDR2 SVGAGI. In DNA, the CDR3 is TGTGCCAGCAGCCGAGATGCAACTAATGAAAAACTGTTTTTT. It yields the protein CASSRDATNEKLFF.